Described below is a single T cell receptor beta chain sequence and its context. Use of 60 Vbeta and 13 Jbeta primers characterized the PCR. Profiled with immunoSEQ multiplex PCR; TCRdb holds only in-frame clones, not every one. There are approximately 120,000 clones in the sample; over 9.5% occur only once, and approximately 4.4% lies in the top ten. This specimen belongs to a study of cytomegalovirus exposure and HLA in healthy donors. Input material: PBMCs. The origin of this receptor is a young woman in good health and CMV-seropositive.

The CDR3 region is CASSLEGGNTEAFF. CDR3 nucleotide sequence: TGTGCCAGCAGCTTGGAAGGGGGGAACACTGAAGCTTTCTTT. J is TRBJ1-1 and V is TRBV7-9; D is perhaps TRBD1 (6 bases). This CDR3 is 14 amino acids long. Trimming stripped 3 bases from V and 1 base from J, with 9 bases between. Germline V lookup: CDR1 SEHNR, CDR2 FQNEAQ (reference sequence).